A single sample gave rise to the 30 T cell receptor beta chains below, sequenced in a study of T cells in Graves' hyperthyroidism and ophthalmopathy. TCR beta CDR3 region amplification was performed from RNA transcripts. The TCR CDR3 was amplified in a first-round RT-PCR using the HTBI primer set. A single record per CDR3 protein comes from TCRdb applying MiXCR to the multiplex PCR reads. Among about 380,000 distinct CDR3 sequences listed, 11% to 15% were seen once. Sample: blood. All receptors come from a woman aged 55 to 70 with Graves' hyperthyroidism.

The chain combines TRBV20-1 with TRBJ1-4; a weak D match, TRBD1 (5 bases). CDR1 and CDR2 from the germline V gene are DFQATT and SNEGSKA (reference sequence). Trimming removed 3 bases from V and 2 bases from J, with 7 bases in between. The CDR3 length is 13 residues. The CDR3 loop is CSASGGTNEKLFF. CDR3 sequence (DNA): TGCAGTGCTAGCGGGGGGACTAATGAAAAACTGTTTTTT.

This clonotype was counted at least ten times. The chain recombines TRBV20-1 with TRBJ2-7; possible D gene TRBD2, 7 bases. This CDR3 region has 15 residues. V was clipped by 0 bases and J by 2 bases, with 14 bases between them. The germline V gene encodes CDR1 DFQATT and CDR2 SNEGSKA (reference sequence). In nucleotides, the CDR3 is TGCAGTGCTAGAGATTTGGCGGGGGCCACCTACGAGCAGTACTTC. It yields the protein CSARDLAGATYEQYF.

This clonotype was counted many times. This rearrangement joins TRBV7-8 to TRBJ2-7; possibly TRBD2 for D (5 bases). Germline CDR1 reads SGHVS; CDR2 reads FQNEAQ. The CDR3 sequence is 15 residues long. Between the trimmed V and J ends, which lost 0 bases and 1 base, there was a span of 10 bases. CDR3 DNA: TGTGCCAGCAGCTTAGCTCCCGCGGGTTCCTACGAGCAGTACTTC. This codes for CASSLAPAGSYEQYF. Supplemented by reference TRBV7-8 and TRBJ2-7, the full variable domain reads GAGVSQSPRYKVAKRGQDVALRCDPISGHVSLFWYQQALGQGPEFLTYFQNEAQLDKSGLPSDRFFAERPEGSVSTLKIQRTQQEDSAVYLCASSLAPAGSYEQYFGPGTRLTVT.

This clonotype came up many times. The V gene is TRBV15, the J gene TRBJ1-5; D is ambiguous. This CDR3 has 15 amino acids. Between the trimmed V and J ends, which lost 0 bases and 7 bases, there was a span of 13 bases. Germline CDR1 and CDR2: LNHNV and YYDKDF (reference sequence). The CDR3 is CATSRERIGSQPQHF. In DNA, the CDR3 is TGTGCCACCAGCAGAGAAAGAATAGGGAGCCAGCCCCAGCATTTT.

This clonotype was counted at least ten times. This chain uses TRBV5-1 with TRBJ1-1; no clear D gene. Trimming cost V 1 base and J 1 base, with 8 bases left between them. Germline V lookup: CDR1 SGHRS, CDR2 YFSETQ. The CDR3 runs to 14 residues. The DNA of the CDR3 is TGCGCCAGCAGCTTGAGGCAGAAGAACACTGAAGCTTTCTTT. The encoded protein is CASSLRQKNTEAFF.

This clonotype was counted many times. The genes are TRBV10-3 and TRBJ1-1; D is unclear. Germline V gene data show CDR1 as ENHRY and CDR2 as SYGVKD. Trimming took 4 bases from V and 8 from J, leaving 14 bases between them. The CDR3 totals 13 residues. CDR3 nucleotide sequence: TGTGCCATCAGTGGTCCCTCGGGGAGAGAAGCTTTCTTT. Translated: CAISGPSGREAFF.

In regard to this clonotype: The CDR3 does not close with the conserved phenylalanine or tryptophan, likely indicating a read error. V is TRBV19 and J is TRBJ2-7; no clear D gene. The CDR3 extends over 13 amino acids. The germline V gene encodes CDR1 LNHDA and CDR2 SQIVND (reference sequence). Trimming left V 4 bases short and J 3 bases short, with 10 bases between. The DNA for the CDR3 is TGTGCCAGTAGTACCGATCTTGTCTACGAGCAGTACTCC. Translation: CASSTDLVYEQYS.

This clonotype was recorded many times. V and J are TRBV5-1 and TRBJ2-1; 7 nucleotides align to TRBD2. J gave up 2 bases and V 1 base, and 3 bases lay outside the gene matches. Germline CDR1 reads SGHRS; CDR2 reads YFSETQ. The length of the CDR3 is 15 residues. CDR3 in DNA: TGCGCCAGCAGCTTGCGAAGCGGGGCCTACAATGAGCAGTTCTTC. It translates to CASSLRSGAYNEQFF.

This clonotype was picked up many times. V usage is TRBV29-1 and J usage is TRBJ2-7, with D perhaps TRBD1 (7 bases). Trimming left V 4 bases short and J 4 bases short, with 14 bases between. CDR1 and CDR2 from the germline V gene are SQVTM and ANQGSEA. The CDR3 loop spans 13 amino acids. CDR3 protein: CSVGGSGGYEQYF. CDR3 nucleotides: TGCAGCGTTGGGGGTTCAGGGGGGTACGAGCAGTACTTC.

The chain is built from TRBV24-1 and TRBJ2-5, with a possible D match to TRBD2 (5 bases). CDR3 size: 16 residues. The germline V gene encodes CDR1 KGHDR and CDR2 SFDVKD. Trimming cost V 3 bases and J 5 bases, with 18 bases left between them. CDR3 DNA sequence: TGTGCCACCAGTGATCTAGGCGAGGGAATATTGGAGACCCAGTACTTC. Translating it yields CATSDLGEGILETQYF.

This clonotype showed up just a few times. The chain is built from TRBV5-4 and TRBJ2-1; 10 nucleotides line up with TRBD1. Germline V gives CDR1 SGHNT, CDR2 YYREEE (reference sequence). This CDR3 comprises 15 residues. V lost 4 bases to trimming and J lost 10 bases; unmatched junction nucleotides: 11. The CDR3 sequence: CASSQYRQGAGEQFF. The CDR3 coding sequence is TGTGCCAGCAGCCAGTACCGACAGGGGGCAGGGGAGCAGTTCTTC.

This clonotype was observed many times. V is TRBV20-1 and J is TRBJ2-3, with a tentative D call TRBD2 (5 bases). V was pared by 5 bases and J by 4 bases, with 13 bases between. Germline V gene lookup returns CDR1 DFQATT and CDR2 SNEGSKA (reference sequence). The CDR3 spans 13 residues. Here the CDR3 reads CSAGELEADTQYF. CDR3 nucleotides: TGCAGTGCTGGGGAGCTAGAAGCAGATACGCAGTATTTT.

The chain carries TRBV27 and TRBJ1-1, with TRBD1 as a possible D gene (5 bases). The CDR3 is 14 amino acids. Deletions cut 2 bases from V and 4 bases from J, with 11 bases between. The germline CDR1 and CDR2 sequences are MNHEY and SMNVEV (reference sequence). CDR3 amino acids: CASSLLGEFTEAFF. CDR3 nucleotides: TGTGCCAGCAGTTTACTAGGGGAGTTCACTGAAGCTTTCTTT.

This clonotype was counted at least ten times. V usage is TRBV6-1 and J usage is TRBJ2-7, with D perhaps matching TRBD2 (6 bases). The CDR3 is 13 residues long. V gave up 10 bases and J gave up 2 bases, with 15 bases separating them. Germline assignment: CDR1 MNHNS and CDR2 SASEGT. The CDR3 sequence is CATRGGTTYEQYF. CDR3 bases: TGTGCCACCCGGGGAGGCACTACCTACGAGCAGTACTTC.

In this sample, this clonotype turned up a few times. The chain links TRBV7-9 to TRBJ2-1; TRBD2 matches 7 bases. J lost 0 bases, V lost 1 base, and 3 bases had no gene match. The CDR3 runs to 16 residues. Germline V lookup: CDR1 SEHNR, CDR2 FQNEAQ (reference sequence). DNA for the CDR3: TGTGCCAGCAGCTTAGGTCAGCGGGGCTCCTACAATGAGCAGTTCTTC. It encodes CASSLGQRGSYNEQFF.

V gene TRBV6-1 combines with J gene TRBJ2-2, with D hard to call. V was trimmed by 0 bases and J by 6 bases, leaving 14 bases between them. The CDR3 runs 16 residues. CDR1 and CDR2 from the germline V gene are MNHNS and SASEGT. The CDR3 sequence: CASSEAVAAVSGELFF. Here the CDR3 DNA reads TGTGCCAGCAGTGAAGCGGTCGCGGCGGTGTCCGGGGAGCTGTTTTTT.

The chain uses TRBV14 and TRBJ1-5, with D hard to call. Trimming removed 2 bases at V and 1 base at J, with 12 bases between. The V gene's germline CDR1 is SGHDN and CDR2 FVKESK. The CDR3 runs to 16 residues. The CDR3 DNA follows: TGTGCCAGCAGCCAAAAATGTCTGGGGAGCAATCAGCCCCAGCATTTT. It codes for CASSQKCLGSNQPQHF.

Concerning this clonotype: One base away lies a much larger clone, so this may be a sequencing read error. This CDR3 reads CATQADLNTEAFF. The CDR3 DNA sequence: TGTGCCACTCAGGCAGATCTGAACACTGAAGCTTTCTTT. The rearrangement links TRBV2 to TRBJ1-1; no clear D gene. Trimming took off 10 bases at V and 0 bases at J, with 12 bases between the two ends. CDR1 and CDR2 from the germline V gene are SNHLY and FYNNEI. This CDR3 has 13 amino acids.

Ten or more counts support this clonotype. J is TRBJ2-1 and V is TRBV20-1, with TRBD2 matching over 10 bases. J gave up 7 bases and V 0 bases, and 12 bases lay outside the gene matches. From germline, CDR1 is DFQATT and CDR2 SNEGSKA (reference sequence). The CDR3 covers 17 residues. The chain's CDR3 is CSARDPGAGGFGNEQFF. The CDR3 nucleotides read TGCAGTGCTAGAGACCCAGGAGCGGGAGGGTTCGGGAATGAGCAGTTCTTC.

This clonotype was recorded at least ten times. The V call is TRBV28, the J call TRBJ2-7, with D tentatively TRBD2 (6 bases). V shed 4 bases and J shed 2 bases, with 15 bases lying between them. The CDR3 covers 15 residues. Germline loops: CDR1 MDHEN, CDR2 SYDVKM. The CDR3 DNA follows: TGTGCCAGCAGTTCTTGGGACGGGAGAACCTACGAGCAGTACTTC. Its protein is CASSSWDGRTYEQYF.

The V call is TRBV28, the J call TRBJ1-5; the D is unclear. V lost 5 bases, J lost 0 bases, and 14 bases lay in between. CDR3 length equals 16 residues. The germline gives CDR1 MDHEN, CDR2 SYDVKM. The CDR3 coding sequence is TGTGCCAGCAGTCAAGTACAGCTCAATAGCAATCAGCCCCAGCATTTT. Translating gives CASSQVQLNSNQPQHF.

This clonotype was seen more than once but under ten times. The V call is TRBV30, the J call TRBJ1-1, with D perhaps matching TRBD1 (6 bases). The CDR3 loop spans 13 amino acids. Germline CDR1 GTSNPN, CDR2 SVGIG (reference sequence). The V and J ends lost 0 bases and 10 bases respectively, with 15 bases between them. Here the CDR3 reads CAWSVQGNSAAFF. The DNA for the CDR3 is TGTGCCTGGAGTGTACAGGGCAATTCGGCAGCTTTCTTT.

A few counts support this clonotype. This chain joins TRBV7-9 and TRBJ2-5, with D perhaps assigned TRBD1 or TRBD2 (5 bases each). The CDR3 is made up of 12 amino acids. Trimming took off 3 bases at V and 5 bases at J, with 7 bases between the two ends. The germline V gene has CDR1 SEHNR and CDR2 FQNEAQ (reference sequence). This CDR3 is CASSFEGETQYF. The CDR3 region has the DNA TGTGCCAGCAGCTTCGAGGGGGAGACCCAGTACTTC. The full variable domain, rest sourced from reference TRBV7-9 and TRBJ2-5, is DTGVSQNPRHKITKRGQNVTFRCDPISEHNRLYWYRQTLGQGPEFLTYFQNEAQLEKSRLLSDRFSAERPKGSFSTLEIQRTEQGDSAMYLCASSFEGETQYFGPGTRLLVL.

This clonotype occurred many times. V usage is TRBV5-1 and J usage is TRBJ2-1; perhaps TRBD2 as D (6 bases). The V end lost 3 bases, the J end lost 1 base, and 14 bases lay between the germline ends. CDR3 length: 16 residues. Germline CDR1 and CDR2: SGHRS and YFSETQ. As DNA, the CDR3 is TGCGCCAGCAGCTACTTAGCGGCGGGATCCTACAATGAGCAGTTCTTC. Translated, it gives CASSYLAAGSYNEQFF.

This clonotype was recorded once. The rearrangement uses TRBV5-1 and TRBJ2-7; the D is unclear. CDR1 SGHRS and CDR2 YFSETQ come from the germline V gene. With 0 bases removed from V and 7 bases from J, the gap between germline ends came to 17 bases. This CDR3 has 15 residues. The CDR3: CASSLGSRMAEEQYF. CDR3 bases: TGCGCCAGCAGCTTGGGGTCCAGGATGGCAGAGGAGCAGTACTTC.

Many counts were recorded for this clonotype. This rearrangement joins TRBV3-1 to TRBJ1-1; no reliable D call. CDR3 size: 12 residues. Looked up from germline, CDR1 is LGHDT and CDR2 is YNNKEL (reference sequence). Trimming left V 3 bases short and J 8 bases short, with 10 bases between. The CDR3 coding sequence is TGTGCCAGCAGCCATGGGTACGGCGAAGCTTTCTTT. Translating gives CASSHGYGEAFF.

The rearrangement links TRBV5-4 to TRBJ1-6, with 11 bases aligning to TRBD1. V shed 4 bases, J shed 5 bases, and the junction held 5 bases outside the gene matches. This CDR3 is built from 16 residues. Per the germline V gene, CDR1 is SGHNT and CDR2 is YYREEE (reference sequence). CDR3 loop: CASSPGQGANNSPLHF. The CDR3 nucleotides are TGTGCCAGCAGCCCTGGACAGGGGGCTAATAATTCACCCCTCCACTTT.

This clonotype was seen a handful of times. The V gene is TRBV5-1, the J gene TRBJ2-7; possibly TRBD2 for D (7 bases). Germline V gives CDR1 SGHRS, CDR2 YFSETQ. V was trimmed by 0 bases and J by 5 bases, leaving 15 bases between them. This CDR3 region has 15 residues. CDR3 nucleotides: TGCGCCAGCAGCTTGGCTGGCAGGGAGGGGGACGAGCAGTACTTC. Its translation: CASSLAGREGDEQYF. The full variable domain, in which reference TRBV5-1 and TRBJ2-7 provide the parts outside the CDR3, is KAGVTQTPRYLIKTRGQQVTLSCSPISGHRSVSWYQQTPGQGLQFLFEYFSETQRNKGNFPGRFSGRQFSNSRSEMNVSTLELGDSALYLCASSLAGREGDEQYFGPGTRLTVT.

This clonotype was picked up many times. This sequence joins TRBV12-3 or TRBV12-4 and TRBJ2-5, with 9 bases matching TRBD2. The junction had 12 bases not matched to a gene; V was cut back by 7 bases and J by 6 bases. CDR3 length: 15 amino acids. CDR3 loop: CASNKGAGGLKTQYF. CDR3 bases: TGTGCCAGCAACAAGGGAGCGGGAGGTTTGAAGACCCAGTACTTC.

The sample holds many counts of this clonotype. This rearrangement joins TRBV11-1 to TRBJ2-6; D assignment may be TRBD1 or TRBD2 (6 bases each). The CDR3 loop spans 16 amino acids. V was cut by 5 bases and J by 3 bases, with 14 bases left in between. Germline V gives CDR1 SGHAT, CDR2 FQDESV (reference sequence). The CDR3 here is CASSRFRGLGANVLTF. Written as DNA, the CDR3 is TGTGCCAGCAGCCGCTTCCGGGGGCTTGGGGCCAACGTCCTGACTTTC.